This TCR beta chain came from a study of a mutant IDH1 vaccine in newly diagnosed glioma. Details on this clone: Antigen specificity is unknown.

Profiling relied on immunoSEQ multiplex PCR, and the TCRdb table lists in-frame clones only, not all of them. This table has around 61,000 clones, 90% appearing once. Time point described: week 5, during vaccination. Each dose of the vaccine consisted of 300 ug of mutant IDH1 20-mer peptide, with topical imiquimod. The length of the CDR3 is 14 residues. V was shortened by 3 bases and J by 2 bases, with 8 bases between the two germline ends. Germline CDR1 PRHDT, CDR2 FYEKMQ (reference sequence). This material consisted of PBMCs, taken from a glioma patient whose treatment included an IDH1 peptide vaccine. This receptor was identified in a woman aged 40 to 50 with glioma. This chain joins TRBV13 and TRBJ2-1; D is undetermined. In nucleotides, the CDR3 is TGTGCCAGCAGCTTGACTGGCCCCTACAATGAGCAGTTCTTC. Protein sequence: CASSLTGPYNEQFF. Combining the CDR3 with reference TRBV13 and TRBJ2-1 gives the whole variable domain AAGVIQSPRHLIKEKRETATLKCYPIPRHDTVYWYQQGPGQDPQFLISFYEKMQSDKGSIPDRFSAQQFSDYHSELNMSSLELGDSALYFCASSLTGPYNEQFFGPGTRLTVL.